Each of the 30 T cell receptor beta chains below was sequenced from the same sample in a study of CD8+ T cells in alopecia areata. cDNA reverse transcribed from extracted RNA served as the sequencing template. The method was immunoSEQ multiplex PCR; TCRdb's version includes in-frame clones alone and lacks a portion of them. This sample carries about 210,000 clones, around 66% of them seen once, and the ten largest clones take roughly 1.2%. Treatment defined: oral pan-JAK inhibitor, 5-10 mg twice daily. The sample here was CD4+ T cells sorted from blood, taken at approximately week 44, from a patient treated with tofacitinib. These TCRs come from a human donor with alopecia areata.

The chain couples TRBV29-1 to TRBJ1-1; 7 nucleotides line up with TRBD1. Germline CDR1 SQVTM, CDR2 ANQGSEA. The CDR3 is made up of 15 amino acids. Germline trimming cut 6 bases from V and 4 bases from J; bases unmatched to any gene: 14. The CDR3 sequence: CSVAYLSGGGTEAFF. The CDR3 DNA reads TGCAGCGTCGCGTACCTCTCAGGGGGGGGCACTGAAGCTTTCTTT.

This sequence joins TRBV29-1 and TRBJ1-6; TRBD1 matches at 8 bases. The CDR3 totals 13 residues. V lost 6 bases to trimming and J lost 7 bases; unmatched junction nucleotides: 5. The germline gives CDR1 SQVTM, CDR2 ANQGSEA. Here the CDR3 DNA reads TGCAGCGTCCGACAGGGGTCCAATTCACCCCTCCACTTT. Residues: CSVRQGSNSPLHF.

The chain is built from TRBV5-6 and TRBJ1-2, with 11 bases that match TRBD1. J gave up 7 bases and V 2 bases, and 4 bases lay outside the gene matches. The CDR3 extends over 14 amino acids. CDR1 is SGHDT and CDR2 is YYEEEE in the germline V gene. CDR3 sequence: CASSFRDRGSGYTF. CDR3 bases: TGTGCCAGCAGCTTTAGGGACAGGGGGAGTGGCTACACCTTC.

V usage is TRBV7-3 and J usage is TRBJ2-5; no clear D. CDR1 is SGHTA, CDR2 FQGTGA, per germline. V lost 5 bases and J lost 7, with 17 bases in between. The CDR3 sequence is 14 residues long. Here the CDR3 reads CASSPTTGPGTQYF. The CDR3 DNA reads TGTGCCAGCAGCCCAACGACTGGCCCCGGGACCCAGTACTTC.

The chain uses TRBV11-3 and TRBJ2-1; no firm D call. Looked up from germline, CDR1 is SGHNT and CDR2 is YENEEA. This CDR3 is 12 amino acids long. CDR3 region: CATSKVGDEQFF. The CDR3 DNA reads as TGTGCAACCAGTAAAGTGGGCGATGAGCAGTTCTTC.

Points on this clone: An end of the junction does not agree with germline; a read error may underlie this. The V and J genes are TRBV7-2 and TRBJ1-1; no clear D gene. The germline gives CDR1 SGHTA, CDR2 FQGNSA. There are 14 residues in the CDR3. CDR3 residues: CASSLVFTMAEAFF. As DNA, the CDR3 is TGTGCCAGCAGCTTGGTCTTCACGATGGCTGAGGCTTTCTTT.

This clone came up a few times. This chain connects TRBV30 to TRBJ2-2; the match to TRBD1 covers 7 bases. Trimming at V came to 1 base and at J to 2 bases, leaving 4 bases not matched to a gene. CDR1 GTSNPN and CDR2 SVGIG come from the germline V gene (reference sequence). The CDR3 extends over 15 amino acids. As DNA, the CDR3 is TGTGCCTGGAGTGCGGGACAGCTAAACACCGGGGAGCTGTTTTTT. Translating gives CAWSAGQLNTGELFF.

This chain connects TRBV9 to TRBJ1-5; D is undetermined. The CDR3 extends over 14 amino acids. The germline gives CDR1 SGDLS, CDR2 YYNGEE. Deletions cut 3 bases from V and 5 bases from J, with 12 bases between. The CDR3 reads CASSGAGAHQPQHF. CDR3 bases: TGTGCCAGCAGCGGAGCGGGTGCTCATCAGCCCCAGCATTTT. Looking up the rest from reference TRBV9 and TRBJ1-5 gives the full variable domain: DSGVTQTPKHLITATGQRVTLRCSPRSGDLSVYWYQQSLDQGLQFLIQYYNGEERAKGNILERFSAQQFPDLHSELNLSSLELGDSALYFCASSGAGAHQPQHFGDGTRLSIL.

This sequence joins TRBV2 and TRBJ1-4, with TRBD1 matching over 10 bases. Trimming removed 8 bases from V and 0 bases from J; junction bases left unmatched: 6. The CDR3 consists of 16 residues. From germline, CDR1 is SNHLY and CDR2 FYNNEI. The CDR3 DNA is TGTGCCAGCGGCCGGGACAGGGGTGCAACTAATGAAAAACTGTTTTTT. Amino acid sequence: CASGRDRGATNEKLFF.

The chain joins TRBV25-1 to TRBJ1-2; weak D call: TRBD1 (5 bases). The V and J ends lost 7 bases and 6 bases respectively, with 18 bases between them. Germline V gene lookup returns CDR1 MGHDK and CDR2 SYGVNS. The CDR3 sequence is 14 residues long. In DNA, the CDR3 is TGTGCCAGCACTCAAACGGGGGGACGAAATGGCTACACCTTC. Translated, it gives CASTQTGGRNGYTF.

This chain links TRBV7-3 with TRBJ2-3, with a possible D match to TRBD2 (5 bases). Trimming left V 5 bases short and J 3 bases short, with 18 bases between. This CDR3 comprises 16 residues. Germline CDR1 and CDR2: SGHTA and FQGTGA. The CDR3 protein is CASSPRKDSGTDTQYF. The CDR3 coding sequence is TGTGCCAGCAGCCCCCGGAAGGACTCTGGTACAGATACGCAGTATTTT.

This clone appeared a few times. The chain is built from TRBV7-2 and TRBJ1-2, with 10 bases matching TRBD1. Germline CDR1 reads SGHTA; CDR2 reads FQGNSA. With V trimmed by 4 bases and J by 4 bases, 6 bases remained unmatched. This CDR3 has 15 residues. The CDR3 is CASSYRQGATYGYTF. The CDR3 DNA reads TGTGCCAGCAGCTACAGACAGGGGGCGACCTATGGCTACACCTTC.

The genes are TRBV4-3 and TRBJ1-5; possibly TRBD1 for D (5 bases). V was trimmed by 0 bases and J by 6 bases, leaving 12 bases between them. The CDR3 loop spans 15 amino acids. Germline values: CDR1 LGHNA, CDR2 YSLEER. CDR3 coding DNA: TGCGCCAGCAGCCAAGATGGGGCCGCGGGTCAGCCCCAGCATTTT. It is translated as CASSQDGAAGQPQHF.

This clone turned up a few times. The chain combines TRBV7-2 with TRBJ2-3; TRBD2 matches 15 bases. This CDR3 is 18 amino acids long. Germline V gives CDR1 SGHTA, CDR2 FQGNSA. V dropped 5 bases and J dropped 4; count of bases not matched to a gene: 10. CDR3 region: CASSPRTSGGANADTQYF. In nucleotides, the CDR3 is TGTGCCAGCAGCCCCCGGACTAGCGGGGGGGCGAACGCAGATACGCAGTATTTT.

This clone showed up just a few times. The chain has TRBV28 and TRBJ1-5, with D maybe TRBD1 (5 bases). This CDR3 comprises 15 residues. Trimming removed 2 bases from V and 2 bases from J, with 10 bases in between. The germline CDR1 and CDR2 sequences are MDHEN and SYDVKM. The CDR3 DNA is TGTGCCAGCAGTTTAGGCAGGGAACGCAATCAGCCCCAGCATTTT. This sequence encodes CASSLGRERNQPQHF.

This clone was detected only a few times. J is TRBJ2-1 and V is TRBV29-1; no clear D. Germline V lookup: CDR1 SQVTM, CDR2 ANQGSEA. Trimming shortened V by 1 base and J by 8 bases, and 3 bases separated the two germline ends. The CDR3 length is 10 residues. CDR3 sequence (DNA): TGCAGCGTTGAAGGCCATGAGCAGTTCTTC. It yields the protein CSVEGHEQFF.

The genes are TRBV2 and TRBJ2-1; 12 bases align to TRBD2. The V gene end was trimmed by 6 bases and the J gene end by 0 bases; junction bases not matched to a gene: 3. The germline gives CDR1 SNHLY, CDR2 FYNNEI. The CDR3 runs 16 residues. The DNA for the CDR3 is TGTGCCAGCAGGGGGACTAGCGGGTACTCCTACAATGAGCAGTTCTTC. As protein: CASRGTSGYSYNEQFF.

The gene calls are TRBV2 and TRBJ2-2; 8 nucleotides align to TRBD1. The CDR3 consists of 16 residues. Germline CDR1 and CDR2: SNHLY and FYNNEI. The J segment lost 1 base and the V segment lost 2 bases, leaving 3 bases of the junction unmatched. The CDR3 loop reads CASSEQGARNTGELFF. In DNA, the CDR3 is TGTGCCAGCAGTGAACAGGGGGCAAGGAACACCGGGGAGCTGTTTTTT.

The rearrangement uses TRBV2 and TRBJ1-6; D is undetermined. CDR3 length: 16 residues. CDR1 SNHLY and CDR2 FYNNEI come from the germline V gene. V was clipped by 8 bases and J by 5 bases, with 19 bases between them. CDR3 coding DNA: TGTGCCAGCTCGGTGGGTCCGGTATTCCATAATTCACCCCTCCACTTT. It encodes CASSVGPVFHNSPLHF.

The table lists this clone with many counts. The CDR3 DNA sequence: TGTGCCAGCAGGGCTAGCGGGGGGGGAACAGATACGCAGTATTTT. This translates into CASRASGGGTDTQYF. This sequence joins TRBV2 and TRBJ2-3, with 12 bases lining up with TRBD2. The CDR3 is 15 residues long. Germline trimming cut 6 bases from V and 3 bases from J; bases unmatched to any gene: 4. In germline, CDR1 is SNHLY, CDR2 FYNNEI. The full variable domain, in which reference TRBV2 and TRBJ2-3 provide the parts outside the CDR3, is EPEVTQTPSHQVTQMGQEVILRCVPISNHLYFYWYRQILGQKVEFLVSFYNNEISEKSEIFDDQFSVERPDGSNFTLKIRSTKLEDSAMYFCASRASGGGTDTQYFGPGTRLTVL.

The V gene is TRBV29-1, the J gene TRBJ1-1, with TRBD1 matching over 8 bases. The CDR3 has 13 residues. The germline V gene has CDR1 SQVTM and CDR2 ANQGSEA. V gave up 3 bases and J gave up 5 bases; unmatched junction bases: 5. CDR3 sequence reads: CSVDRGQRTEAFF. As DNA, the CDR3 is TGCAGCGTTGACAGGGGGCAAAGGACTGAAGCTTTCTTT.

This clone was recorded only once. The chain has TRBV10-3 and TRBJ1-5; D possibly corresponds to TRBD1 (5 bases). Germline CDR1 ENHRY, CDR2 SYGVKD. V shed 7 bases and J shed 5 bases, with 12 bases lying between them. The CDR3 runs to 13 residues. In DNA form, the CDR3 reads TGTGCCATCACCGGGGCAGAGGATCAGCCCCAGCATTTT. Amino acids: CAITGAEDQPQHF.

The J gene is TRBJ2-3, the V gene TRBV7-9; D is uncertain. Germline V gene lookup returns CDR1 SEHNR and CDR2 FQNEAQ (reference sequence). V lost 5 bases and J lost 0, with 9 bases in between. The CDR3 loop spans 14 amino acids. Here the CDR3 DNA reads TGTGCCAGCAGCCCCAGACCCAGCACAGATACGCAGTATTTT. Translation gives CASSPRPSTDTQYF.

The J gene is TRBJ2-7, the V gene TRBV5-1; no reliable D call. Between the trimmed V and J ends, which lost 1 base and 2 bases, there was a span of 13 bases. Per the germline V gene, CDR1 is SGHRS and CDR2 is YFSETQ. This CDR3 contains 15 residues. The CDR3: CASSLLVGTTYEQYF. The CDR3 DNA reads as TGCGCCAGCAGCTTGCTAGTCGGCACTACCTACGAGCAGTACTTC.

This clone has only a few counts. This chain connects TRBV25-1 to TRBJ2-2, with D possibly matching TRBD1 (6 bases). The CDR3 contains 14 residues. Trimming left V 4 bases short and J 6 bases short, with 12 bases between. CDR1 and CDR2 from the germline V gene are MGHDK and SYGVNS. The CDR3 is CASSASTGPGELFF. As DNA, the CDR3 is TGTGCCAGCAGTGCTTCGACAGGCCCCGGGGAGCTGTTTTTT.

The chain uses TRBV7-9 and TRBJ2-1; a possible D gene is TRBD1 (6 bases). Germline V gene data show CDR1 as SEHNR and CDR2 as FQNEAQ (reference sequence). This CDR3 is built from 16 residues. Trimming took 1 base from V and 7 from J, leaving 17 bases between them. The CDR3 region is CASSLVVSRQGNEQFF. CDR3 nucleotides: TGTGCCAGCAGCTTAGTGGTCTCCCGCCAGGGGAATGAGCAGTTCTTC.

V and J are TRBV29-1 and TRBJ1-1, with D possibly being TRBD1 (5 bases). V dropped 8 bases and J dropped 0 bases, with 16 bases sitting between them. CDR1 is SQVTM and CDR2 is ANQGSEA in the germline V gene. This CDR3 is built from 14 residues. CDR3 bases: TGCAGCCTTGGTGGGGGGGGAATGAACACTGAAGCTTTCTTT. Translated: CSLGGGGMNTEAFF.

V is TRBV29-1 and J is TRBJ2-3; no definite D call. V was cut by 5 bases and J by 3 bases, with 9 bases left in between. CDR1 is SQVTM and CDR2 is ANQGSEA in the germline V gene. This CDR3 has 12 amino acids. Written as DNA, the CDR3 is TGCAGCGTTTGCCCTGGGACAGATACGCAGTATTTT. It yields the protein CSVCPGTDTQYF.

The rearrangement uses TRBV7-6 and TRBJ1-6; no definite D call. The CDR3 is 13 residues long. CDR1 is SGHVS and CDR2 is FNYEAQ in the germline V gene. V was cut by 2 bases and J by 10 bases, with 9 bases left in between. Here the CDR3 DNA reads TGTGCCAGCAGCTTAAGGGCAGTCTCACCCCTCCACTTT. Its protein product is CASSLRAVSPLHF.

This clone has more than one count but fewer than ten. V usage is TRBV23-1 and J usage is TRBJ2-2; D uncertain. TRBV23-1 is an open reading frame whose function is uncertain. CDR3 length equals 17 residues. Trimming pared 0 bases from V and 4 bases from J, leaving 15 bases between. The CDR3 DNA is TGCGCCAGCAGTCAATCGATACAAGACTTGCCCACCGGGGAGCTGTTTTTT. It is translated as CASSQSIQDLPTGELFF.